One sample yielded the 9 T cell receptor beta chains listed below, sequenced in a study of blood T cell repertoires in COVID-19 (dated by TCRdb to the early 2020s). Preparation of the library involved the immunoSEQ multiplex PCR assay. TCRdb carries this immuneACCESS record with in-frame sequences only. Its versions omit some clonotypes, under half of them owing to an unresolved V gene in the studies checked, with the rest unexplained. This sample holds some 220,000 clones; 75% to 90% were observed only once. The top ten constitute less than 6% of the sample. Sequenced material: peripheral blood. The receptor set was obtained from a woman aged 65 to 85 with COVID-19, enrolled during active disease.

This clone was counted once. The chain is built from TRBV5-1 and TRBJ2-1; 14 bases are shared with TRBD2. The CDR3 has 15 residues. The trim removed 3 bases at V and 7 bases at J, leaving 3 bases unmatched. CDR1 is SGHRS and CDR2 is YFSETQ in the germline V gene. The CDR3 region has the DNA TGCGCCAGCAGCTACGGGACTAGCGGGAGTAATGAGCAGTTCTTC. Translated, it gives CASSYGTSGSNEQFF.

The CDR3 nucleotides read TGTGCCAGCAGGGACGCCGGGGAAGGTCAGCCCCAGCATTTT. Amino acids: CASRDAGEGQPQHF. The V call is TRBV25-1, the J call TRBJ1-5; unclear D gene. The CDR3 extends over 14 amino acids. Trimming took 6 bases from V and 6 from J, leaving 15 bases between them. Germline assignment: CDR1 MGHDK and CDR2 SYGVNS.

The CDR3 reads CASSLEQGAYYTEAFF. CDR3 nucleotides: TGCGCCAGCAGCTTGGAACAGGGGGCTTATTACACTGAAGCTTTCTTT. The genes are TRBV5-1 and TRBJ1-1, with 9 bases identical to TRBD1. The V and J ends lost 0 bases and 3 bases, in that order; junction bases with no gene match: 6. The CDR3 sequence is 16 residues long. CDR1 and CDR2 (germline): SGHRS, YFSETQ.

The sample holds one count of this clone. This chain uses TRBV7-9 with TRBJ2-7, with D perhaps matching TRBD1 (5 bases). This CDR3 has 18 residues. Per germline, CDR1 SEHNR and CDR2 FQNEAQ (reference sequence). V was trimmed by 5 bases and J by 3 bases, leaving 26 bases between them. CDR3 DNA sequence: TGTGCCAGCAGCCACCGACCTGGAACTGGGGCCATTGACTACGAGCAGTACTTC. Translated: CASSHRPGTGAIDYEQYF.

The chain joins TRBV7-2 to TRBJ2-7; 7 bases fit TRBD1. Germline-derived CDR1 and CDR2 are SGHTA and FQGNSA. The J segment lost 3 bases and the V segment lost 3 bases, leaving 5 bases of the junction unmatched. This CDR3 contains 14 residues. The CDR3 bases are TGTGCCAGCAGCTTTACACAGGGGTTCTACGAGCAGTACTTC. Translated: CASSFTQGFYEQYF.

This clone was seen a handful of times. V is TRBV24-1 and J is TRBJ2-1; 15 bases agree with TRBD2. Trimming took 3 bases from V and 8 from J; bases not matched to a gene: 7. Germline lookup yields CDR1 KGHDR and CDR2 SFDVKD. The length of the CDR3 is 17 residues. CDR3 coding DNA: TGTGCCACCAGTGATCGTGGGACTAGCGGGAGGTGGGATGAGCAGTTCTTC. Translation gives CATSDRGTSGRWDEQFF.

This chain links TRBV7-3 with TRBJ2-3; TRBD1 matches at 7 bases. V shed 4 bases and J 1 base; nucleotides not matched to a gene: 2. Germline CDR1 SGHTA, CDR2 FQGTGA. The CDR3 consists of 14 residues. The CDR3 sequence is CASSYGQGTDTQYF. The DNA for the CDR3 is TGTGCCAGCAGCTATGGACAGGGCACAGATACGCAGTATTTT.

The chain recombines TRBV9 with TRBJ1-2; 9 bases line up with TRBD1. V shed 0 bases, J shed 2 bases, and the junction held 2 bases outside the gene matches. CDR1 and CDR2 (germline): SGDLS, YYNGEE. CDR3 length equals 15 residues. This CDR3 reads CASSVGQGVNYGYTF. The CDR3 nucleotides are TGTGCCAGCAGCGTAGGACAGGGGGTAAACTATGGCTACACCTTC.

Details on this clone: A read error may produce the germline difference seen at one junction end. The chain employs TRBV19 and TRBJ1-2, with D unresolved. This CDR3 is built from 15 residues. Germline V CDR1 and CDR2: LNHDA, SQIVND (reference sequence). The DNA for the CDR3 is TGTGCCAGTAAAGGCCCCGAGAGGGTGGGGTATGGCCACACCTTC. The encoded protein is CASKGPERVGYGHTF.